A selection of T cell receptor beta chains follows, all from one sample in a study of a mutant IDH1 vaccine in newly diagnosed glioma. Generated by immunoSEQ multiplex PCR, the TCRdb table keeps only in-frame clones and is missing some. Here the sample spans 40,000 or so clones, approximately 86% being singletons. Antigens of these TCRs are unknown. Source: PBMCs, taken from a glioma patient whose treatment included an IDH1 peptide vaccine. All receptors derive from a man aged 18 to 30 with glioma. Some clones in this sample may be carry-over from other donors' samples. Both conserved end residues are part of each CDR3. The order of the fields is D gene, J gene, clone size, V gene, CDR3 protein, CDR3 DNA. The D gene is left open where the match is weak. Only part of the rows carry a size: once, few, many, or a class if the clone is expanded.

D gene: NA
J gene: TRBJ2-3
clone size: once
V gene: TRBV30
CDR3 protein: CAWSVRQAGTDTQYF
CDR3 DNA: TGTGCCTGGAGTGTACGGCAAGCGGGCACAGATACGCAGTATTTT

D gene: NA
J gene: TRBJ2-7
clone size: NA
V gene: TRBV30
CDR3 protein: CAWSWGYEQYF
CDR3 DNA: TGTGCCTGGAGTTGGGGTTACGAGCAGTACTTC

D gene: TRBD1
J gene: TRBJ1-2
clone size: NA
V gene: TRBV25-1
CDR3 protein: CASSEGAGYTF
CDR3 DNA: TGTGCCAGCAGCGAGGGGGCCGGCTACACCTTC

D gene: NA
J gene: TRBJ1-2
clone size: NA
V gene: TRBV25-1
CDR3 protein: CASRARGGVLGYTF
CDR3 DNA: TGTGCCAGCAGGGCACGCGGGGGGGTACTTGGCTACACCTTC

D gene: NA
J gene: TRBJ2-7
clone size: NA
V gene: TRBV15
CDR3 protein: CATSEALTYEQYF
CDR3 DNA: TGTGCCACCTCTGAGGCCCTAACCTACGAGCAGTACTTC

D gene: NA
J gene: TRBJ1-5
clone size: NA
V gene: TRBV2
CDR3 protein: CASSDRGEGIGQPQHF
CDR3 DNA: TGTGCCAGCAGTGATAGGGGGGAGGGGATCGGTCAGCCCCAGCATTTT

D gene: NA
J gene: TRBJ1-1
clone size: NA
V gene: TRBV15
CDR3 protein: CATSRDSGLNTEAFF
CDR3 DNA: TGTGCCACCAGCAGAGACAGCGGGTTGAACACTGAAGCTTTCTTT

D gene: NA
J gene: TRBJ1-4
clone size: NA
V gene: TRBV4-3
CDR3 protein: CASSPNSLATNEKLFF
CDR3 DNA: TGCGCCAGCAGCCCGAACAGTCTTGCAACTAATGAAAAACTGTTTTTT

D gene: NA
J gene: TRBJ2-3
clone size: NA
V gene: TRBV5-6
CDR3 protein: CASSLAHTTSATQYF
CDR3 DNA: TGTGCCAGCAGCTTGGCCCACACTACTAGTGCCACGCAGTATTTT

D gene: NA
J gene: TRBJ1-1
clone size: NA
V gene: TRBV20-1
CDR3 protein: CSAEKNQAFF
CDR3 DNA: TGCAGTGCAGAAAAGAATCAAGCTTTCTTT

D gene: TRBD1
J gene: TRBJ1-2
clone size: NA
V gene: TRBV29-1
CDR3 protein: CSAVVQGAYGYTF
CDR3 DNA: TGCAGCGCCGTAGTACAGGGGGCTTATGGCTACACCTTC

D gene: TRBD1
J gene: TRBJ2-7
clone size: NA
V gene: TRBV18
CDR3 protein: CASSFGTGFSYEQYF
CDR3 DNA: TGTGCCAGCTCATTCGGGACAGGGTTCTCCTACGAGCAGTACTTC

D gene: TRBD1
J gene: TRBJ1-4
clone size: NA
V gene: TRBV30
CDR3 protein: CAWGTGSDEKLFF
CDR3 DNA: TGTGCCTGGGGGACAGGGTCGGATGAAAAACTGTTTTTT

D gene: NA
J gene: TRBJ1-1
clone size: few
V gene: TRBV27
CDR3 protein: CASSLYSVTEAFF
CDR3 DNA: TGTGCCAGCAGTTTATACTCGGTAACTGAAGCTTTCTTT

D gene: TRBD1
J gene: TRBJ2-1
clone size: NA
V gene: TRBV2
CDR3 protein: CASSPWTGYNEQFF
CDR3 DNA: TGTGCCAGCAGCCCCTGGACAGGATACAATGAGCAGTTCTTC

D gene: NA
J gene: TRBJ1-5
clone size: NA
V gene: TRBV19
CDR3 protein: CASSIDPWQPQHF
CDR3 DNA: TGTGCCAGTAGTATAGATCCCTGGCAGCCCCAGCATTTT

D gene: NA
J gene: TRBJ2-2
clone size: NA
V gene: TRBV2
CDR3 protein: CASSWEQIYTGELFF
CDR3 DNA: TGTGCCAGCAGTTGGGAACAGATCTACACCGGGGAGCTGTTTTTT

D gene: NA
J gene: TRBJ1-2
clone size: NA
V gene: TRBV13
CDR3 protein: CASSLDRVGYGYTF
CDR3 DNA: TGTGCCAGCAGCTTAGACAGGGTGGGCTATGGCTACACCTTC

D gene: NA
J gene: TRBJ2-7
clone size: NA
V gene: TRBV18
CDR3 protein: CASSPKAGISYEQYF
CDR3 DNA: TGTGCCAGCTCACCAAAGGCGGGGATCTCCTACGAGCAGTACTTC

D gene: NA
J gene: TRBJ1-1
clone size: once
V gene: TRBV10-3
CDR3 protein: CAIRADRITEAFF
CDR3 DNA: TGTGCCATCAGAGCAGATAGAATCACTGAAGCTTTCTTT

D gene: NA
J gene: TRBJ1-1
clone size: NA
V gene: TRBV6-6
CDR3 protein: CASTPGDTEAFF
CDR3 DNA: TGTGCCAGTACACCGGGCGACACTGAAGCTTTCTTT

D gene: NA
J gene: TRBJ1-5
clone size: NA
V gene: TRBV9
CDR3 protein: CASSVAGDSNQPQHF
CDR3 DNA: TGTGCCAGCAGCGTAGCAGGAGATAGCAATCAGCCCCAGCATTTT

D gene: TRBD2
J gene: TRBJ2-1
clone size: NA
V gene: TRBV10-2
CDR3 protein: CASRTSGSRNEQFF
CDR3 DNA: TGCGCCAGCCGGACTAGCGGGAGCAGGAATGAGCAGTTCTTC

D gene: NA
J gene: TRBJ1-1
clone size: NA
V gene: TRBV6-5
CDR3 protein: CASSYLAEAFF
CDR3 DNA: TGTGCCAGCAGTTATTTGGCCGAAGCTTTCTTT

D gene: TRBD1
J gene: TRBJ1-5
clone size: NA
V gene: TRBV2
CDR3 protein: CASSDGTASNQPQHF
CDR3 DNA: TGTGCCAGCAGTGACGGGACAGCTAGCAATCAGCCCCAGCATTTT

D gene: TRBD2
J gene: TRBJ2-7
clone size: NA
V gene: TRBV5-4
CDR3 protein: CASKDSGGSYEQYF
CDR3 DNA: TGTGCCAGCAAAGATAGCGGGGGATCCTACGAGCAGTACTTC

D gene: NA
J gene: TRBJ1-3
clone size: NA
V gene: TRBV30
CDR3 protein: CAWSVRGNTIYF
CDR3 DNA: TGTGCCTGGAGTGTACGCGGAAACACCATATATTTT

D gene: NA
J gene: TRBJ1-1
clone size: NA
V gene: TRBV10-2
CDR3 protein: CASSGLGERNTEAFF
CDR3 DNA: TGCGCCAGCAGCGGGCTAGGTGAAAGGAACACTGAAGCTTTCTTT

D gene: TRBD1
J gene: TRBJ1-1
clone size: NA
V gene: TRBV30
CDR3 protein: CAWILKPHRGSNTEAFF
CDR3 DNA: TGTGCCTGGATCCTTAAACCCCACAGGGGATCGAACACTGAAGCTTTCTTT

D gene: NA
J gene: TRBJ1-2
clone size: NA
V gene: TRBV5-1
CDR3 protein: CASSFDRHGYTF
CDR3 DNA: TGCGCCAGCAGCTTCGACAGACATGGCTACACCTTC

D gene: TRBD1
J gene: TRBJ1-4
clone size: NA
V gene: TRBV6-5
CDR3 protein: CASSSDRATNEKLFF
CDR3 DNA: TGTGCCAGCAGTTCGGACAGGGCAACTAATGAAAAACTGTTTTTT

D gene: NA
J gene: TRBJ2-7
clone size: NA
V gene: TRBV18
CDR3 protein: CASSPVDSYEQYF
CDR3 DNA: TGTGCCAGCTCACCGGTAGACTCCTACGAGCAGTACTTC

D gene: NA
J gene: TRBJ1-6
clone size: NA
V gene: TRBV6-1
CDR3 protein: CASSAQAYLNSPLHF
CDR3 DNA: TGTGCCAGCAGTGCCCAGGCTTACCTTAATTCACCCCTCCACTTT

D gene: NA
J gene: TRBJ1-3
clone size: NA
V gene: TRBV2
CDR3 protein: CASSDIGTDGNTIYF
CDR3 DNA: TGTGCCAGCAGTGACATAGGGACCGACGGAAACACCATATATTTT

D gene: NA
J gene: TRBJ1-1
clone size: NA
V gene: TRBV2
CDR3 protein: CASRPTGLRTEAFF
CDR3 DNA: TGTGCCAGCAGACCTACAGGGCTCCGCACTGAAGCTTTCTTT

D gene: NA
J gene: TRBJ2-7
clone size: NA
V gene: TRBV4-3
CDR3 protein: CASSQVGDGSYEQYF
CDR3 DNA: TGCGCCAGCAGCCAAGTTGGGGACGGGTCCTACGAGCAGTACTTC

D gene: NA
J gene: TRBJ1-3
clone size: NA
V gene: TRBV9
CDR3 protein: CASSVTGLDAGNTIYF
CDR3 DNA: TGTGCCAGCAGCGTAACCGGGTTAGATGCTGGAAACACCATATATTTT

D gene: TRBD1
J gene: TRBJ2-6
clone size: NA
V gene: TRBV6-5
CDR3 protein: CASSPDRAGANVLTF
CDR3 DNA: TGTGCCAGCAGTCCTGACAGGGCTGGGGCCAACGTCCTGACTTTC

D gene: TRBD1
J gene: TRBJ1-1
clone size: NA
V gene: TRBV5-1
CDR3 protein: CASSFADRGHLRRAFF
CDR3 DNA: TGCGCCAGCAGCTTCGCAGACAGGGGCCATCTCCGGAGGGCTTTCTTT

D gene: TRBD1
J gene: TRBJ1-2
clone size: NA
V gene: TRBV19
CDR3 protein: CASSKGTTGGSNYGYTF
CDR3 DNA: TGTGCCAGTAGTAAAGGAACAACAGGGGGATCTAACTATGGCTACACCTTC

D gene: NA
J gene: TRBJ1-5
clone size: NA
V gene: TRBV5-1
CDR3 protein: CASSLDARVNQPQHF
CDR3 DNA: TGCGCCAGCAGCTTGGATGCACGGGTAAATCAGCCCCAGCATTTT

D gene: TRBD2
J gene: TRBJ2-1
clone size: once
V gene: TRBV10-3
CDR3 protein: CAISEWTGGAIYNEQFF
CDR3 DNA: TGTGCCATCAGTGAGTGGACCGGGGGGGCGATCTACAATGAGCAGTTCTTC

D gene: NA
J gene: TRBJ1-1
clone size: NA
V gene: TRBV6-5
CDR3 protein: CASSYAQENTEAFF
CDR3 DNA: TGTGCCAGCAGTTACGCACAGGAGAACACTGAAGCTTTCTTT

D gene: TRBD1
J gene: TRBJ1-1
clone size: NA
V gene: TRBV4-3
CDR3 protein: CASSQLFPGDRETEAFF
CDR3 DNA: TGCGCCAGCAGCCAGCTTTTTCCTGGGGACAGGGAAACTGAAGCTTTCTTT

D gene: NA
J gene: TRBJ1-2
clone size: NA
V gene: TRBV30
CDR3 protein: CAWSRRTDLYGYTF
CDR3 DNA: TGTGCCTGGAGCCGACGGACGGACCTCTATGGCTACACCTTC

D gene: NA
J gene: TRBJ2-7
clone size: NA
V gene: TRBV30
CDR3 protein: CAWSASHQAYF
CDR3 DNA: TGTGCCTGGAGTGCCAGCCACCAAGCGTACTTC

D gene: NA
J gene: TRBJ1-6
clone size: once
V gene: TRBV2
CDR3 protein: CASSDRQPRNSPLHF
CDR3 DNA: TGTGCCAGCAGTGACCGCCAGCCGAGGAATTCACCCCTCCACTTT

D gene: NA
J gene: TRBJ2-3
clone size: NA
V gene: TRBV2
CDR3 protein: CASVERDRPDTQYF
CDR3 DNA: TGTGCCAGTGTCGAGCGAGACAGACCCGATACGCAGTATTTT

D gene: NA
J gene: TRBJ2-7
clone size: NA
V gene: TRBV30
CDR3 protein: CAWSLGAYEQYF
CDR3 DNA: TGTGCCTGGAGTCTTGGAGCCTACGAGCAGTACTTC

D gene: NA
J gene: TRBJ2-2
clone size: once
V gene: TRBV11-3
CDR3 protein: CASSPTSGGSGELFF
CDR3 DNA: TGTGCCAGCAGCCCCACATCGGGGGGCTCCGGGGAGCTGTTTTTT

D gene: NA
J gene: TRBJ1-2
clone size: NA
V gene: TRBV28
CDR3 protein: CASSSPRANYGYTF
CDR3 DNA: TGTGCCAGCAGCTCGCCCCGGGCTAACTATGGCTACACCTTC

D gene: TRBD1
J gene: TRBJ1-1
clone size: NA
V gene: TRBV7-9
CDR3 protein: CASSPRGDRVNTEAFF
CDR3 DNA: TGTGCCAGCAGCCCGAGGGGGGACAGGGTGAACACTGAAGCTTTCTTT

D gene: NA
J gene: TRBJ1-5
clone size: NA
V gene: TRBV6-5
CDR3 protein: CASSYGSNQPQHF
CDR3 DNA: TGTGCCAGCAGTTACGGCAGCAATCAGCCCCAGCATTTT

D gene: NA
J gene: TRBJ1-5
clone size: NA
V gene: TRBV21-1
CDR3 protein: CASSKDEGWEPRGDQPQHF
CDR3 DNA: TGTGCCAGCAGCAAAGACGAGGGGTGGGAGCCTAGGGGGGACCAGCCCCAGCATTTT

D gene: TRBD1
J gene: TRBJ2-7
clone size: NA
V gene: TRBV7-8
CDR3 protein: CASSLEVWDRVLAYEQYF
CDR3 DNA: TGTGCCAGCAGCTTAGAAGTGTGGGACAGGGTGCTAGCCTACGAGCAGTACTTC

D gene: TRBD1
J gene: TRBJ1-1
clone size: NA
V gene: TRBV18
CDR3 protein: CASSRDRARATEAFF
CDR3 DNA: TGTGCCAGCTCACGGGACAGGGCGAGGGCCACTGAAGCTTTCTTT

D gene: NA
J gene: TRBJ2-7
clone size: NA
V gene: TRBV15
CDR3 protein: CATSRGVIPKRTTYEQYF
CDR3 DNA: TGTGCCACCAGCAGAGGAGTGATTCCTAAACGCACCACTTACGAGCAGTACTTC

D gene: NA
J gene: TRBJ1-1
clone size: NA
V gene: TRBV6-5
CDR3 protein: CASSYSKRSPPEAFF
CDR3 DNA: TGTGCCAGCAGTTACTCGAAACGCTCACCCCCTGAAGCTTTCTTT

D gene: NA
J gene: TRBJ1-1
clone size: NA
V gene: TRBV15
CDR3 protein: CATSRGLSGTEAFF
CDR3 DNA: TGTGCCACCAGCAGAGGCCTGTCCGGCACTGAAGCTTTCTTT

D gene: NA
J gene: TRBJ1-1
clone size: NA
V gene: TRBV6-1
CDR3 protein: CASPRNPGYTEAFF
CDR3 DNA: TGTGCCAGTCCCCGCAACCCGGGGTACACTGAAGCTTTCTTT